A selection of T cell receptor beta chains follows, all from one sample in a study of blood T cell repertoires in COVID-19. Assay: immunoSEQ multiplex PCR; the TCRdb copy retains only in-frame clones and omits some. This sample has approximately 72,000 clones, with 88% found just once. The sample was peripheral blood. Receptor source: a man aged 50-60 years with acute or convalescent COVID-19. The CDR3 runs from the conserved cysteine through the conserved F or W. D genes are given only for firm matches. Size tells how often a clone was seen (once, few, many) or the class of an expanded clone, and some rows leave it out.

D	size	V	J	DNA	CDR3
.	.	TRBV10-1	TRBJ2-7	TGCGCCAGCAGTGACTGGGGGGTGGACGAGCAGTACTTC	CASSDWGVDEQYF
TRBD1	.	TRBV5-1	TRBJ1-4	TGCGCCAGCAGCTGGAAGACAGGGGGCCATGAAAAACTGTTTTTT	CASSWKTGGHEKLFF
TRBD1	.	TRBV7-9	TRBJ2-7	TGTGCCAGCAGCTTAGCCGCCGGGACAGGGGGAGGGCAGTACTTC	CASSLAAGTGGGQYF
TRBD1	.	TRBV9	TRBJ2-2	TGTGCCAGCAGCGTGAGGCCGGGACAGGGGAGTACCGGGGAGCTGTTTTTT	CASSVRPGQGSTGELFF
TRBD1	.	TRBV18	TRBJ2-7	TGTGCCAGCTCACCACCCGGGACAGGGGGAACCGAGCAGTACTTC	CASSPPGTGGTEQYF
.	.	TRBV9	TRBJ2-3	TGTGCCAGCAGCGTAGGTGGAAGGGAGACAGATACGCAGTATTTT	CASSVGGRETDTQYF
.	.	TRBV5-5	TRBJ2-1	TGTGCCAGCAGCAGCGGGGACAGGAGGTACAATGAGCAGTTCTTC	CASSSGDRRYNEQFF
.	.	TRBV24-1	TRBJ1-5	TGTGCCACCAGTGATTCCCTTGGACGGGATAGCAATCAGCCCCAGCATTTT	CATSDSLGRDSNQPQHF
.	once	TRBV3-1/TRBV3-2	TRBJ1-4	TGTGCCAGCAGCCAGGGAGAGGGTAATGAAAAACTGTTTTTT	CASSQGEGNEKLFF
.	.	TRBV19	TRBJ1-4	TGTGCCAGTAGTATGACGGAGAATGAAAAACTGTTTTTT	CASSMTENEKLFF
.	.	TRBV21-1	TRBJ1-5	TGTGCCAGCAGCACAACACCCAGTCACAATCAGCCCCAGCATTTT	CASSTTPSHNQPQHF
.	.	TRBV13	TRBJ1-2	TGTGCCAGCAGCCAGAGACTAGACCTTAACTATGGCTACACCTTC	CASSQRLDLNYGYTF
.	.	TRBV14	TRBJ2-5	TGTGCCAGCAGCCAAGGCACATACCCCCAAGAGACCCAGTACTTC	CASSQGTYPQETQYF
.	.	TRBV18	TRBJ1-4	TGTGCCAGCTCACCACGCGCAGGGTGGGAAAAACTGTTTTTT	CASSPRAGWEKLFF
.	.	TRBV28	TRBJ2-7	TGTGCCAGCAGGTCCAAGGGCAGGGCTTCCTACGAGCAGTACTTC	CASRSKGRASYEQYF
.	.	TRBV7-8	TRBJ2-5	TGTGCCAGCAGCTTAGGTTCAGGTCAAGAGACCCAGTACTTC	CASSLGSGQETQYF
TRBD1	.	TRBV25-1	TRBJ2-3	TGTGCCAGCAGTGACTCCGGGACAGGGGGGACAGATACGCAGTATTTT	CASSDSGTGGTDTQYF
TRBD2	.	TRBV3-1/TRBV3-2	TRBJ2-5	TGTGCCAGCAGCCAAGTAGGCGGGGGGGCCTTGGAGACCCAGTACTTC	CASSQVGGGALETQYF
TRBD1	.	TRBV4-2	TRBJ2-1	TGTGCCAGCAGCCAGTTACAGGGGGCCGGGGAGCAGTTCTTC	CASSQLQGAGEQFF
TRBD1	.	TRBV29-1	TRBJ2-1	TGCAGCGCACCGACAGGGTCGAGTATACATGAGCAGTTCTTC	CSAPTGSSIHEQFF
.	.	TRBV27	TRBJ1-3	TGTGCCAAAAGGGGGGGCCCTACAAACACCATATATTTT	CAKRGGPTNTIYF
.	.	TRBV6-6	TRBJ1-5	TGTGCCAGCTACAGGGATTTGGGTCAGCCCCAGCATTTT	CASYRDLGQPQHF
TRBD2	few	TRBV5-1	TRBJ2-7	TGCGCCAGCAGCTCCCCCATTAGCGGGGGGGGCGAGCAGTACTTC	CASSSPISGGGEQYF
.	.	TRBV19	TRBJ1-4	TGTGCCAGTAGCATGAGGGCCACTAATGAAAAACTGTTTTTT	CASSMRATNEKLFF
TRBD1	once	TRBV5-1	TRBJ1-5	TGCGCCAGCAGCTTGGCAGGGGGCGAGAATCAGCCCCAGCATTTT	CASSLAGGENQPQHF
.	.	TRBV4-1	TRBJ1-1	TGCGCCAGCAGCCAAGGAGGGAGTCGAGCTTTCTTT	CASSQGGSRAFF
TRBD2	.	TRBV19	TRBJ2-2	TGTGCCAGTAGTCCATGGACTAGCGGGGGTCTCGGGGAGCTGTTTTTT	CASSPWTSGGLGELFF
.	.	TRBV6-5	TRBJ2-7	TGTGCCAGCAGTTACACAGGGCCAACCTACGAGCAGTACTTC	CASSYTGPTYEQYF
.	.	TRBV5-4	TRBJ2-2	TGTGCCAGCAGCTTGGCGTCCGGCACCGGGGAGCTGTTTTTT	CASSLASGTGELFF
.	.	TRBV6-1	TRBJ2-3	TGTGCCAGCAGTGAACGGTCCGGCACAGATACGCAGTATTTT	CASSERSGTDTQYF
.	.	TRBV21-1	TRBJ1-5	TGTGCCAGCAGCAAAGGGGACCGAGGGGAGGTCAATCAGCCCCAGCATTTT	CASSKGDRGEVNQPQHF
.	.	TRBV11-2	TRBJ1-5	TGTGCCAGCAGCTTAGATAACACCCAGGGCCAGCCCCAGCATTTT	CASSLDNTQGQPQHF
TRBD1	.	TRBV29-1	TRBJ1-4	TGCAGCGTGTTTACAGGGGATAATGAAAAACTGTTTTTT	CSVFTGDNEKLFF
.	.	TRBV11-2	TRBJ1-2	TGTGCCAGCAGCGCAATGGGGCCGGGAGACGGCTACACCTTC	CASSAMGPGDGYTF
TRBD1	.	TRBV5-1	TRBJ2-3	TGCGCCAGCAGCTTTACGACAGGGGCACGCACAGATACGCAGTATTTT	CASSFTTGARTDTQYF
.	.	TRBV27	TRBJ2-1	TGTGCCAGCAGCCCTGACTACTTCGGGTGGTTCTTC	CASSPDYFGWFF
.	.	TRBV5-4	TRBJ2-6	TGTGCCAGCAGTAGATCCGGGGCCAACGTCCTGACTTTC	CASSRSGANVLTF
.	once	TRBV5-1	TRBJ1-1	TGCGCCAGCAGCATCGGGACTGAAGCTTTCTTT	CASSIGTEAFF
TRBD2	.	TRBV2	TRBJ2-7	TGTGCCAGCAGTGGGAGCGGGGGGTACTCCTACGAGCAGTACTTC	CASSGSGGYSYEQYF
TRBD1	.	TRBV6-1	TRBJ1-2	TGTGCCAGCAGCCTCGGACAGGGAAAAAGGGGCTACACCTTC	CASSLGQGKRGYTF
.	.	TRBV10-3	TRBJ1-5	TGTGCCATCAAAGGGTTTGAGGGACAGCCCCAGCATTTT	CAIKGFEGQPQHF
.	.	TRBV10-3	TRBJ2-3	TGTGCCATCAGCCCCTCCCCTTCGTCCACAGATACGCAGTATTTT	CAISPSPSSTDTQYF
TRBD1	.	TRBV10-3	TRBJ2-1	TGTGCCATCACCGAGGGACAGGGCTACAATGAGCAGTTCTTC	CAITEGQGYNEQFF
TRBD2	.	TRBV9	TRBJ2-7	TGTGCCAGCAGCGTACAGCCACTAGCGGTGATCTACGAGCAGTACTTC	CASSVQPLAVIYEQYF
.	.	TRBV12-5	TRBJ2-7	TGTGCTAGTGGTTTGGGACAGCCGGACGAGCAGTACTTC	CASGLGQPDEQYF
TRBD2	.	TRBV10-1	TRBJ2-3	TGCGCCAGCAGAGCTAGCGGGGAGGATACGCAGTATTTT	CASRASGEDTQYF
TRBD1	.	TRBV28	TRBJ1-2	TGTGCCAGCAGTCTGACAGGGAGCGGCGACTATGGCTACACCTTC	CASSLTGSGDYGYTF
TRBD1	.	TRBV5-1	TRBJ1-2	TGCGCCAGCAGCTTGGCCCGGACAGGGAACTATGGCTACACCTTC	CASSLARTGNYGYTF
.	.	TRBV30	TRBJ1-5	TGTGCCTGGAGTATAACCGGAGGGAATCAGCCCCAGCATTTT	CAWSITGGNQPQHF
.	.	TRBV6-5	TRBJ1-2	TGTGCCAGCCGGACAGCTCCTAACTATGGCTACACCTTC	CASRTAPNYGYTF
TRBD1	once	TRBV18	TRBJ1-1	TGTGCCAGCTCCCTGCTTGGACAGGGGCACATGAACACTGAAGCTTTCTTT	CASSLLGQGHMNTEAFF
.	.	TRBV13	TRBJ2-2	TGTGCCAGCAGGGGGGGTTTTGGGGTGACGAACACCGGGGAGCTGTTTTTT	CASRGGFGVTNTGELFF
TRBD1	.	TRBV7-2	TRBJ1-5	TGTGCCAGCAGCTTAGAGACGACAGGGGGTCAGCCCCAGCATTTT	CASSLETTGGQPQHF
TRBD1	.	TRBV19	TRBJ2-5	TGTGCCAGTAGCCCACAGGGGATGGTGGAGACCCAGTACTTC	CASSPQGMVETQYF
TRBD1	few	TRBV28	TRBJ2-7	TGTGCCAGCAGCCTTGGGACAGGGTTGGACGAGCAGTACTTC	CASSLGTGLDEQYF